The 31 T cell receptor beta chains given below trace back to one sample, sequenced in a study of T cells in Graves' hyperthyroidism and ophthalmopathy. There were TCR beta CDR3 regions amplified from RNA transcripts. The HTBI primer set drove a first-round RT-PCR of the TCR CDR3. One entry per CDR3 protein results from TCRdb running MiXCR on the multiplex PCR reads. Of 450,000 to 700,000 distinct CDR3 sequences listed, about half are singletons. The sample taken for sequencing was peripheral blood or thyroid tissue (not recorded which). Receptors originate from an adult woman with Graves' disease, either hyperthyroidism or ophthalmopathy (not recorded which).

The rearrangement joins TRBV7-9 to TRBJ2-7; D gene ambiguous. The germline V gene has CDR1 SEHNR and CDR2 FQNEAQ (reference sequence). Trimming left V 8 bases short and J 0 bases short, with 14 bases between. The CDR3 is 14 amino acids. CDR3 loop: CASQKWVSSYEQYF. The CDR3 DNA sequence: TGTGCCAGCCAGAAATGGGTGAGCTCCTACGAGCAGTACTTC.

CDR3 coding DNA: TGTGCCAGCAGTTTATGGGCTGGGGTCAAGCACGAGCAGTACTTC. Translating it yields CASSLWAGVKHEQYF. The V gene is TRBV2, the J gene TRBJ2-7, with D uncertain. The CDR3 extends over 15 amino acids. CDR1 is SNHLY and CDR2 is FYNNEI in the germline V gene. V lost 5 bases, J lost 5 bases, and 19 bases lay in between.

V usage is TRBV20-1 and J usage is TRBJ2-7, with D tentatively TRBD2 (5 bases). Deletions cut 5 bases from V and 12 bases from J, with 20 bases between. The CDR3 has 12 amino acids. Germline CDR1 and CDR2: DFQATT and SNEGSKA (reference sequence). CDR3 DNA sequence: TGCAGTGCTCCGAGACATGGAGGTTCGCGGTACTTC. Protein product: CSAPRHGGSRYF.

This clonotype was detected many times. The rearrangement uses TRBV29-1 and TRBJ2-2; D is uncertain. The ends were cut back, 6 bases at V and 6 bases at J, with 5 bases in the middle. Germline V gene sequence: CDR1 SQVTM, CDR2 ANQGSEA. The CDR3 length is 10 residues. In DNA, the CDR3 is TGCAGCGTCTCTGCCGGGGAGCTGTTTTTT. This codes for CSVSAGELFF.

With respect to this clonotype: A much larger clone differs from this one at a single base, so this may be a read error. The gene calls are TRBV6-5 and TRBJ2-5; tentatively, D is TRBD1 (6 bases). The CDR3 is 14 residues long. V lost 10 bases and J 9 bases, leaving 24 bases between the germline ends. Germline loops: CDR1 MNHEY, CDR2 SVGAGI. CDR3 sequence: CATQGQGMMEAQYF. The DNA of the CDR3 is TGTGCCACGCAGGGGCAGGGGATGATGGAGGCCCAGTACTTC.

This clonotype was seen repeatedly, ten times or more. The rearrangement joins TRBV20-1 to TRBJ2-5; 8 bases fit TRBD2. The junction had 11 bases not matched to a gene; V was cut back by 3 bases and J by 2 bases. The germline gives CDR1 DFQATT, CDR2 SNEGSKA (reference sequence). This CDR3 spans 16 amino acids. CDR3 coding DNA: TGCAGTGCTAGGGCCCCCCGGACTAGCAGACAAGAGACCCAGTACTTC. This encodes CSARAPRTSRQETQYF.

This clonotype was found a few times. The gene calls are TRBV10-3 and TRBJ1-3, with unresolved D. There are 12 residues in the CDR3. CDR1 and CDR2 from the germline V gene are ENHRY and SYGVKD. V was clipped by 3 bases and J by 4 bases, with 4 bases between them. In nucleotides, the CDR3 is TGTGCCATCAGTGATTACGGAAACACCATATATTTT. It is translated as CAISDYGNTIYF.

The rearrangement uses TRBV6-2 or TRBV6-3 and TRBJ2-1; 8 bases agree with TRBD2. CDR1 and CDR2 (germline): MNHEY, SVGEGT. V lost 6 bases to trimming and J lost 0 bases; unmatched junction nucleotides: 7. The CDR3 loop spans 16 amino acids. The CDR3 sequence: CASRSTSGHSYNEQFF. CDR3 nucleotide sequence: TGTGCCAGCAGGTCTACTAGCGGCCACTCCTACAATGAGCAGTTCTTC.

The chain joins TRBV29-1 to TRBJ1-1, with D perhaps TRBD1 (5 bases). The CDR3 has 13 amino acids. The V gene lost 6 bases and the J gene lost 4 bases, with 15 bases spanning the gap. The germline V gene encodes CDR1 SQVTM and CDR2 ANQGSEA. CDR3 nucleotide sequence: TGCAGCGTACCCCGTGGGGGTTCCACTGAAGCTTTCTTT. Its protein product is CSVPRGGSTEAFF.

The chain recombines TRBV6-1 with TRBJ2-5, with D hard to call. Germline V gene lookup returns CDR1 MNHNS and CDR2 SASEGT. V lost 6 bases, J lost 9 bases, and 20 bases lay in between. CDR3 length equals 14 residues. The CDR3, as DNA: TGTGCCAGCAGAGTAGAGTATAGCAATCAGCCCCAGTACTTC. Residues: CASRVEYSNQPQYF.

In the case of this clonotype: No DNA is shown, since the ends of the CDR3 on it are uncertain; the CDR3 is the one TCRdb lists. This chain connects TRBV19 to TRBJ2-2; the D call in the table, TRBD2, was not verified against the DNA. Germline CDR1 LNHDA, CDR2 SQIVND (reference sequence). Including both end residues, the CDR3 is 12 amino acids long. The CDR3 protein is CASSSTSGSCFF.

The chain carries TRBV11-2 and TRBJ1-6; D not resolved. This CDR3 contains 14 residues. From germline, CDR1 is SGHAT and CDR2 FQNNGV. Trimming took off 2 bases at V and 7 bases at J, with 9 bases between the two ends. CDR3 bases: TGTGCCAGCAGCTTACACGGACCAAATTCACCCCTCCACTTT. It codes for CASSLHGPNSPLHF.

This clonotype was detected a few times. This chain connects TRBV10-3 to TRBJ1-1; weak D call: TRBD1 (5 bases). The CDR3 contains 16 residues. V shed 8 bases and J shed 1 base, with 20 bases lying between them. Germline assignment: CDR1 ENHRY and CDR2 SYGVKD. The DNA of the CDR3 is TGTGCCATCCTACGGGACCTCGGGAGTAGGAACACTGAAGCTTTCTTT. Its translation is CAILRDLGSRNTEAFF.

This rearrangement joins TRBV7-9 to TRBJ2-2, with a possible D match to TRBD1 (6 bases). The V end lost 5 bases, the J end lost 7 bases, and 14 bases lay between the germline ends. The CDR3 is 14 residues long. Germline assignment: CDR1 SEHNR and CDR2 FQNEAQ (reference sequence). CDR3 in DNA: TGTGCCAGCAGCCTTGGACAGTCCGGCGGGGAGCTGTTTTTT. Its translation is CASSLGQSGGELFF.

V usage is TRBV9 and J usage is TRBJ1-1; the D is unclear. Germline-derived CDR1 and CDR2 are SGDLS and YYNGEE. There are 12 residues in the CDR3. The ends were cut back, 6 bases at V and 2 bases at J, with 8 bases in the middle. This chain's CDR3 is CASIKVNTEAFF. The CDR3 DNA sequence: TGTGCCAGCATCAAGGTCAACACTGAAGCTTTCTTT.

This sequence joins TRBV28 and TRBJ2-2; D might be TRBD1 or TRBD2, each matching 5 bases. Germline assignment: CDR1 MDHEN and CDR2 SYDVKM. The CDR3 is 13 residues long. V dropped 6 bases and J dropped 4 bases, with 9 bases sitting between them. CDR3: CASRRGRTGELFF. CDR3 DNA: TGTGCCAGCAGGAGGGGCCGCACCGGGGAGCTGTTTTTT.

In this sample, this clonotype turned up many times. V usage is TRBV5-1 and J usage is TRBJ2-5; D not certain. The germline V and J ends were trimmed by 3 bases and 2 bases, with 11 bases remaining between them. Germline CDR1 is SGHRS and CDR2 is YFSETQ. CDR3 length: 14 residues. CDR3 protein: CASSYTGRQETQYF. The CDR3 DNA reads TGCGCCAGCAGCTATACGGGCCGGCAAGAGACCCAGTACTTC.

This clonotype was picked up many times. The chain links TRBV13 to TRBJ1-1; D is ambiguous. V gave up 2 bases and J gave up 1 base, with 5 bases separating them. The length of the CDR3 is 13 residues. CDR1 and CDR2 (germline): PRHDT, FYEKMQ (reference sequence). The CDR3 DNA sequence: TGTGCCAGCAGCTTATGGGGGAACACTGAAGCTTTCTTT. Translated: CASSLWGNTEAFF.

The chain couples TRBV10-3 to TRBJ1-2, with 7 nucleotides matching TRBD1. This CDR3 has 14 residues. Germline V gives CDR1 ENHRY, CDR2 SYGVKD. Unmatched junction bases numbered 4, after V lost 0 bases and J lost 6 bases. The CDR3 sequence is CAISESTGEDGYTF. As DNA, the CDR3 is TGTGCCATCAGTGAGTCAACAGGGGAGGATGGCTACACCTTC.

V gene TRBV28 combines with J gene TRBJ2-7; the match to TRBD1 covers 7 bases. The V gene end was trimmed by 5 bases and the J gene end by 6 bases; junction bases not matched to a gene: 10. The CDR3 is 14 amino acids. From germline, CDR1 is MDHEN and CDR2 SYDVKM. The CDR3 is CASSPGEGASEQYF. The CDR3 region has the DNA TGTGCCAGCAGTCCGGGTGAGGGGGCCTCCGAGCAGTACTTC.

For this clonotype: The junction and the germline gene differ at one end; a read error may be behind it. The rearrangement joins TRBV4-2 to TRBJ2-5; D is undetermined. CDR3 length: 14 residues. Germline-derived CDR1 and CDR2 are LGHNA and YNFKEQ. CDR3 in amino acids: CASSQAQYQEAQYF. CDR3 bases: TGTGCCAGCAGCCAAGCCCAGTATCAAGAGGCCCAGTACTTC.

The rearrangement links TRBV7-9 to TRBJ2-7; 9 nucleotides align to TRBD1. The length of the CDR3 is 13 residues. Germline V gene lookup returns CDR1 SEHNR and CDR2 FQNEAQ (reference sequence). The ends lost 6 bases at V and 5 bases at J; junction bases unmatched: 5. In DNA, the CDR3 is TGTGCCAGCAGTCCGGGACAGGGAGACGAGCAGTACTTC. This translates into CASSPGQGDEQYF.

The chain uses TRBV7-9 and TRBJ1-4, with TRBD1 as a possible D gene (6 bases). Germline V CDR1 and CDR2: SEHNR, FQNEAQ (reference sequence). The V end was cut by 5 bases, the J end by 7 bases, with 14 bases between. This CDR3 is 14 amino acids long. As DNA, the CDR3 is TGTGCCAGCAGCCCTCTAGGGGGGCCTGAAAAACTGTTTTTT. Residues: CASSPLGGPEKLFF.

This clonotype was picked up a small number of times. The chain recombines TRBV14 with TRBJ2-7, with 7 bases aligning to TRBD1. The CDR3 is 16 residues long. Germline lookup yields CDR1 SGHDN and CDR2 FVKESK. The ends lost 4 bases at V and 5 bases at J; junction bases unmatched: 14. The CDR3 is CASSPQARQGWNEQYF. In DNA, the CDR3 is TGTGCCAGCAGCCCGCAAGCGAGACAGGGTTGGAACGAGCAGTACTTC.

This clonotype has only a few counts. The chain has TRBV20-1 and TRBJ2-7; 10 bases are a match to TRBD2. Germline-derived CDR1 and CDR2 are DFQATT and SNEGSKA (reference sequence). The CDR3 length is 14 residues. The V and J ends lost 6 bases and 4 bases, in that order; junction bases with no gene match: 9. This CDR3 is CSAPLPSGSYEQYF. In nucleotides, the CDR3 is TGCAGTGCGCCGCTACCTAGCGGGAGTTACGAGCAGTACTTC.

In regard to this clonotype: A read error may be the cause here, since a much bigger clone is one base away. CDR3 residues: CASSLYGLVSGANVLTF. CDR3 sequence (DNA): TGCGCCAGCAGCTTGTATGGCCTAGTCTCTGGGGCCAACGTCCTGACTTTC. The chain links TRBV5-1 to TRBJ2-6, with D unclear. Germline V CDR1 and CDR2: SGHRS, YFSETQ. V shed 1 base and J shed 0 bases, with 11 bases lying between them. This CDR3 contains 17 residues.

Ten or more counts support this clonotype. The rearrangement uses TRBV7-9 and TRBJ1-1; 7 bases match TRBD1. The CDR3 consists of 15 residues. V lost 4 bases and J lost 0; bases outside the gene matches: 5. The germline CDR1 and CDR2 sequences are SEHNR and FQNEAQ (reference sequence). The CDR3 nucleotides are TGTGCCAGCAGCTCACGGGACAGCGTGAACACTGAAGCTTTCTTT. Protein sequence: CASSSRDSVNTEAFF.

The rearrangement links TRBV4-2 to TRBJ2-5; 9 positions match TRBD2. This CDR3 spans 14 amino acids. V was pared by 4 bases and J by 5 bases, with 5 bases of the junction left unmatched. Germline CDR1 LGHNA, CDR2 YNFKEQ. The CDR3 is CASSRGGARETQYF. The DNA of the CDR3 is TGTGCCAGCAGCCGCGGGGGGGCTAGGGAGACCCAGTACTTC.

This clonotype was seen a handful of times. The chain combines TRBV7-9 with TRBJ1-1; 7 bases map to TRBD1. The germline CDR1 and CDR2 sequences are SEHNR and FQNEAQ (reference sequence). Trimming took 3 bases from V and 7 from J; bases not matched to a gene: 5. This CDR3 is built from 13 residues. As DNA, the CDR3 is TGTGCCAGCAGCTTCCCAGGGACAGATGAAGCTTTCTTT. Protein: CASSFPGTDEAFF.

The chain is built from TRBV7-3 and TRBJ2-7; D perhaps matches TRBD2 (5 bases). This CDR3 contains 11 residues. CDR1 is SGHTA and CDR2 is FQGTGA in the germline V gene. V gave up 6 bases and J gave up 9 bases, with 12 bases separating them. The CDR3 here is CASSSLEVQYF. Here the CDR3 DNA reads TGTGCCAGCAGTTCTTTGGAGGTGCAGTACTTC.

This rearrangement joins TRBV29-1 to TRBJ1-3; the match to TRBD1 covers 10 bases. Germline assignment: CDR1 SQVTM and CDR2 ANQGSEA. V shed 7 bases, J shed 8 bases, and the junction held 11 bases outside the gene matches. The CDR3 covers 14 residues. CDR3 nucleotides: TGCAGCGCCACGAGGACAGGGGGTATAGACACCATATATTTT. Protein product: CSATRTGGIDTIYF. The full variable domain, its missing parts supplied by reference TRBV29-1 and TRBJ1-3, is SAVISQKPSRDICQRGTSLTIQCQVDSQVTMMFWYRQQPGQSLTLIATANQGSEATYESGFVIDKFPISRPNLTFSTLTVSNMSPEDSSIYLCSATRTGGIDTIYFGEGSWLTVV.